These T cell receptor beta chains were read from a single sample in a study of somatic mutations in cytotoxic T cells in rheumatoid arthritis. TCRdb's table, derived via immunoSEQ multiplex PCR, lists solely in-frame clones and lacks some. The profile shows some 14,000 clones, approximately 75% of them singletons. The sequenced material came from CD8+ T cells sorted from blood. The receptors derive from an adult with rheumatoid arthritis. CDR3s include the opening cysteine and the closing phenylalanine or tryptophan. The D gene is left open where the match is weak. The size entry is marked missing in some rows and otherwise reads once, few, many or a size class.

d_gene: -
abundance: -
v_gene: TRBV5-8
j_gene: TRBJ1-1
CDR3nt: TGTGCCAGCAGCTTGGGGAGAACTGAAGCTTTCTTT
CDR3aa: CASSLGRTEAFF

d_gene: TRBD1
abundance: -
v_gene: TRBV2
j_gene: TRBJ1-4
CDR3nt: TGTGCCAGCAGACAACACGGACAGGGCGAGGCTAATGAAAAACTGTTTTTT
CDR3aa: CASRQHGQGEANEKLFF

d_gene: TRBD1
abundance: -
v_gene: TRBV27
j_gene: TRBJ1-6
CDR3nt: TGTGCCAGCGCCGTGGGGACAGGCAATTCACCCCTCCACTTT
CDR3aa: CASAVGTGNSPLHF

d_gene: TRBD1
abundance: -
v_gene: TRBV19
j_gene: TRBJ2-3
CDR3nt: TGTGCCACCAAAGAGGGGACAGCCAGCACAGATACGCAGTATTTT
CDR3aa: CATKEGTASTDTQYF

d_gene: -
abundance: -
v_gene: TRBV6-1
j_gene: TRBJ1-4
CDR3nt: TGTGCCAGCAGTGAACGCGGGGGGCGCCCTGAAAAACTGTTTTTT
CDR3aa: CASSERGGRPEKLFF

d_gene: TRBD1
abundance: -
v_gene: TRBV5-6
j_gene: TRBJ2-7
CDR3nt: TGTGCCAGCAGCTTGGCCGAGGCAGGGGGCACCTACGAGCAGTACTTC
CDR3aa: CASSLAEAGGTYEQYF

d_gene: -
abundance: -
v_gene: TRBV7-6
j_gene: TRBJ2-5
CDR3nt: TGTGCCAGCAGCTTAGAGTTGGCGGCTATCCAAGAGACCCAGTACTTC
CDR3aa: CASSLELAAIQETQYF

d_gene: TRBD2
abundance: once
v_gene: TRBV27
j_gene: TRBJ2-7
CDR3nt: TGTGCCAGCAGTCCGGGGGGGAAATACGAGCAGTACTTC
CDR3aa: CASSPGGKYEQYF

d_gene: -
abundance: -
v_gene: TRBV10-3
j_gene: TRBJ1-5
CDR3nt: TGTGCCATCAGTGAAGCGGGTAGCAATCAGCCCCAGCATTTT
CDR3aa: CAISEAGSNQPQHF

d_gene: -
abundance: -
v_gene: TRBV4-1
j_gene: TRBJ2-3
CDR3nt: TGCGCCAGCAGCCAAGTTTCAGGGACTAGCACAGATACGCAGTATTTT
CDR3aa: CASSQVSGTSTDTQYF

d_gene: -
abundance: -
v_gene: TRBV9
j_gene: TRBJ2-2
CDR3nt: TGTGCCAGCAGCGTAGTTGAAACCGGGGAGCTGTTTTTT
CDR3aa: CASSVVETGELFF

d_gene: TRBD1
abundance: -
v_gene: TRBV5-6
j_gene: TRBJ2-7
CDR3nt: TGTGCCAGCAGCCCCCGTTGGGACAGCTACGAGCAGTACTTC
CDR3aa: CASSPRWDSYEQYF

d_gene: -
abundance: -
v_gene: TRBV29-1
j_gene: TRBJ2-3
CDR3nt: TGCAGCGTTGAAGAGTTGGAGGGGGGCACAGATACGCAGTATTTT
CDR3aa: CSVEELEGGTDTQYF

d_gene: -
abundance: -
v_gene: TRBV6-1
j_gene: TRBJ2-5
CDR3nt: TGTGCCAGCAGTGAAATGCAGGGATCCCAAGAGACCCAGTACTTC
CDR3aa: CASSEMQGSQETQYF

d_gene: -
abundance: once
v_gene: TRBV7-6
j_gene: TRBJ2-1
CDR3nt: TGTGCCAGCAGCTTAGGGAACACGGGGCTAAATGAGCAGTTCTTC
CDR3aa: CASSLGNTGLNEQFF

d_gene: -
abundance: -
v_gene: TRBV7-9
j_gene: TRBJ2-7
CDR3nt: TGTGCCAGCAGCCCGGCCGCTTCCTCGAGGGGGACCGAGCAGTACTTC
CDR3aa: CASSPAASSRGTEQYF

d_gene: TRBD2
abundance: -
v_gene: TRBV6-1
j_gene: TRBJ2-1
CDR3nt: TGTGCCAGCAGTGAACTAGCGGGAGGGCACAATGAGCAGTTCTTC
CDR3aa: CASSELAGGHNEQFF

d_gene: -
abundance: once
v_gene: TRBV15
j_gene: TRBJ2-5
CDR3nt: TGTGCCACCAGCAGGAAAACGGCTGAGACCCAGTACTTC
CDR3aa: CATSRKTAETQYF

d_gene: -
abundance: -
v_gene: TRBV6-6
j_gene: TRBJ2-3
CDR3nt: TGTGCCAGCAGTTTGCTAGCGACAGATACGCAGTATTTT
CDR3aa: CASSLLATDTQYF

d_gene: TRBD2
abundance: -
v_gene: TRBV4-1
j_gene: TRBJ2-3
CDR3nt: TGCGCCAGCAGCCAAGATTCGCAAAAGGGAGGGAGGACAGATACGCAGTATTTT
CDR3aa: CASSQDSQKGGRTDTQYF

d_gene: TRBD2
abundance: -
v_gene: TRBV5-5
j_gene: TRBJ2-7
CDR3nt: TGTGCCAGCAGCTTGCCAGGCGGGGGGGCCTACGAGCAGTACTTC
CDR3aa: CASSLPGGGAYEQYF

d_gene: TRBD1
abundance: -
v_gene: TRBV6-5
j_gene: TRBJ1-5
CDR3nt: TGTGCCAGCAGTTACTCAAGCAGGGACAGGGATCAGCCCCAGCATTTT
CDR3aa: CASSYSSRDRDQPQHF

d_gene: -
abundance: -
v_gene: TRBV4-1
j_gene: TRBJ2-7
CDR3nt: TGCGCCAGCAGCCAAGTGGGGTCCCACGAGCAGTACTTC
CDR3aa: CASSQVGSHEQYF